This is a list of T cell receptor beta chains from one sample in a study of blood T cell repertoires in COVID-19. The method was immunoSEQ multiplex PCR; TCRdb's version includes in-frame clones alone and lacks a portion of them. The sample has about 250,000 clones, around 82% seen once. Sequencing input: peripheral blood. These receptors were obtained from a man aged 45-60 years with active or convalescent COVID-19. Each CDR3 is given with its conserved first and last residue. Each record gives: clone size, D gene, V gene, J gene, CDR3 protein, CDR3 DNA. A D gene is named only where the DNA matches it firmly. Clone size, where shown, is once, few, many, or a class for clones that have expanded.

>NA|NA|TRBV5-6|TRBJ1-2
CASSRERYSYGYTF
TGTGCCAGCAGCCGCGAAAGGTACAGCTATGGCTACACCTTC
>NA|NA|TRBV3-1/TRBV3-2|TRBJ2-1
CASSLQGTTYNEQFF
TGTGCCAGCAGCCTACAGGGAACCACATACAATGAGCAGTTCTTC
>NA|TRBD2|TRBV7-2|TRBJ2-3
CASSPMGRGGTDTQYF
TGTGCCAGCAGTCCTATGGGGCGGGGGGGCACAGATACGCAGTATTTT
>NA|TRBD1|TRBV6-2/TRBV6-3|TRBJ1-5
CASSLGQGADQPQHF
TGTGCCAGCAGCCTCGGACAGGGGGCCGATCAGCCCCAGCATTTT
>NA|TRBD1|TRBV5-6|TRBJ1-2
CASSEGQHNYGYTF
TGTGCCAGCAGCGAGGGACAGCATAACTATGGCTACACCTTC
>NA|NA|TRBV6-5|TRBJ1-3
CASSTLSSGNTIYF
TGTGCCAGCAGTACTCTAAGCTCTGGAAACACCATATATTTT
>NA|TRBD2|TRBV19|TRBJ2-1
CASSIVAGGPGVQVEQFF
TGTGCCAGTAGTATAGTAGCGGGGGGGCCCGGGGTTCAGGTGGAGCAGTTCTTC
>once|NA|TRBV11-3|TRBJ2-1
CASSQGGGSYNEQFF
TGTGCCAGCAGCCAGGGGGGTGGCTCCTACAATGAGCAGTTCTTC
>few|TRBD1|TRBV2|TRBJ1-4
CASSETRTGNEKLFF
TGTGCCAGCAGTGAGACCAGGACAGGGAATGAAAAACTGTTTTTT
>NA|TRBD1|TRBV18|TRBJ1-5
CASSPGQGRGVGQPQHF
TGTGCCAGCTCACCAGGACAGGGGCGAGGGGTGGGTCAGCCCCAGCATTTT
>NA|TRBD1|TRBV15|TRBJ1-2
CATSRGGGGLRGYTF
TGTGCCACCAGCAGGGGAGGAGGGGGCCTCAGGGGCTACACCTTC
>NA|TRBD2|TRBV7-2|TRBJ2-3
CASSQTSRPDTQYF
TGTGCCAGCAGTCAGACTAGCCGCCCAGATACGCAGTATTTT
>once|TRBD1|TRBV3-1/TRBV3-2|TRBJ1-4
CASSHAHRGENEKLFF
TGTGCCAGCAGCCACGCCCACAGGGGGGAAAATGAAAAACTGTTTTTT
>once|TRBD1|TRBV5-1|TRBJ1-2
CASSSTGDIGGYTF
TGCGCCAGCAGCTCGACAGGGGACATAGGTGGCTACACCTTC
>NA|TRBD1|TRBV27|TRBJ2-7
CASARVQGAYEQYF
TGTGCCAGCGCCAGGGTCCAGGGGGCCTACGAGCAGTACTTC
>NA|NA|TRBV7-9|TRBJ2-2
CASSGGSGELFF
TGTGCCAGCAGCGGGGGGTCCGGGGAGCTGTTTTTT
>few|NA|TRBV29-1|TRBJ1-1
CSALRGRNTEAFF
TGCAGCGCCCTCCGAGGGAGGAACACTGAAGCTTTCTTT
>NA|TRBD2|TRBV18|TRBJ2-3
CASSPRLAGGASTDTQYF
TGTGCCAGCTCACCACGACTAGCGGGGGGAGCTAGCACAGATACGCAGTATTTT
>NA|TRBD1|TRBV5-4|TRBJ1-4
CASSPQGPNEKLFF
TGTGCCAGCAGCCCACAGGGGCCTAATGAAAAACTGTTTTTT
>NA|TRBD1|TRBV11-1|TRBJ2-5
CASSLVSGQGAKTQYF
TGTGCCAGCAGCTTAGTTTCGGGACAGGGGGCTAAGACCCAGTACTTC
>NA|TRBD1|TRBV5-5|TRBJ1-3
CASSLDWDSANTIYF
TGTGCCAGCAGCTTGGACTGGGACAGCGCAAACACCATATATTTT
>many|TRBD1|TRBV6-5|TRBJ2-6
CASRGTGTGANVLTF
TGTGCCAGCAGGGGGACAGGGACTGGGGCCAACGTCCTGACTTTC
>NA|TRBD1|TRBV28|TRBJ2-1
CASSFWDRGRDWQFF
TGTGCCAGCAGTTTTTGGGACAGGGGGAGAGATTGGCAGTTCTTC
>NA|TRBD1|TRBV5-1|TRBJ2-5
CASSLAGQNQETQYF
TGCGCCAGCAGCTTGGCGGGACAGAACCAAGAGACCCAGTACTTC
>NA|TRBD2|TRBV6-1|TRBJ2-2
CASSGSGGPSTGELFF
TGTGCCAGCAGTGGAAGCGGGGGGCCGAGCACCGGGGAGCTGTTTTTT
>NA|NA|TRBV20-1|TRBJ2-2
CSASMGANTGELFF
TGCAGTGCTAGTATGGGGGCCAACACCGGGGAGCTGTTTTTT
>once|NA|TRBV4-3|TRBJ2-2
CASSQDSGHSNTGELFF
TGCGCCAGCAGCCAAGATTCGGGACATTCGAACACCGGGGAGCTGTTTTTT
>NA|NA|TRBV5-1|TRBJ2-2
CASSQETVTGELFF
TGCGCCAGCAGCCAAGAGACAGTTACCGGGGAGCTGTTTTTT
>NA|NA|TRBV20-1|TRBJ2-7
CSAREGREYF
TGCAGTGCTAGGGAGGGCCGGGAGTACTTC
>NA|TRBD1|TRBV24-1|TRBJ1-5
CATSPGGGSNQPQHF
TGTGCCACCAGTCCAGGGGGAGGAAGCAATCAGCCCCAGCATTTT
>NA|TRBD2|TRBV11-2|TRBJ2-3
CASSLVLAGGPRDTQYF
TGTGCCAGCAGCTTAGTCCTAGCGGGGGGGCCTAGGGATACGCAGTATTTT
>NA|TRBD1|TRBV9|TRBJ1-3
CASSAGQFSSGNTIYF
TGTGCCAGCAGCGCGGGACAGTTTAGCTCTGGAAACACCATATATTTT
>NA|TRBD1|TRBV11-3|TRBJ2-2
CASSWTGTGELFF
TGTGCCAGCAGCTGGACAGGGACCGGGGAGCTGTTTTTT
>NA|NA|TRBV15|TRBJ1-3
CATSRDRTVLIGNTIYF
TGTGCCACCAGCAGAGACAGGACAGTTTTAATCGGAAACACCATATATTTT
>NA|TRBD2|TRBV7-7|TRBJ2-5
CASSPTSGVLETQYF
TGTGCCAGCAGCCCCACTAGCGGGGTTTTGGAGACCCAGTACTTC
>NA|NA|TRBV9|TRBJ1-5
CASSVGASNQPQHF
TGTGCCAGCAGCGTAGGTGCGAGCAATCAGCCCCAGCATTTT
>NA|TRBD2|TRBV3-1/TRBV3-2|TRBJ2-1
CASSPTSGRGYNEQFF
TGTGCCAGCAGCCCCACTAGCGGCCGAGGGTACAATGAGCAGTTCTTC
>once|NA|TRBV18|TRBJ1-3
CASSPKEGVTGNTIYF
TGTGCCAGCTCACCAAAGGAGGGAGTAACTGGAAACACCATATATTTT
>NA|NA|TRBV18|TRBJ1-5
CASSIFDSRNQPQHF
TGTGCCAGCTCAATTTTCGACAGCCGCAATCAGCCCCAGCATTTT
>NA|TRBD1|TRBV12-5|TRBJ1-5
CASGWTGEQPQHF
TGTGCTAGTGGTTGGACAGGGGAGCAGCCCCAGCATTTT
>once|NA|TRBV5-1|TRBJ1-2
CASSLGHTGVNPYGYTF
TGCGCCAGCAGCTTGGGACACACAGGAGTCAACCCCTATGGCTACACCTTC
>NA|TRBD1|TRBV28|TRBJ2-7
CASRVIGQGVNEQYF
TGTGCCAGCCGGGTAATAGGGCAGGGGGTAAACGAGCAGTACTTC
>NA|NA|TRBV12-3/TRBV12-4|TRBJ1-4
CASSYRTELFF
TGTGCCAGCAGCTACAGGACGGAACTGTTTTTT
>NA|TRBD1|TRBV19|TRBJ2-3
CASSSGQEVPDTQYF
TGTGCCAGTAGTTCAGGACAGGAGGTACCAGATACGCAGTATTTT
>few|TRBD1|TRBV4-1|TRBJ1-1
CASSLNRDRALEAFF
TGCGCCAGCAGCCTCAACCGGGACAGGGCTCTGGAAGCTTTCTTT
>NA|TRBD1|TRBV4-1|TRBJ2-2
CASGTGWGTGELFF
TGCGCCAGCGGGACAGGGTGGGGCACCGGGGAGCTGTTTTTT
>NA|NA|TRBV6-1|TRBJ1-4
CASSEVDTLNEKLFF
TGTGCCAGCAGTGAAGTGGACACACTAAATGAAAAACTGTTTTTT
>once|TRBD1|TRBV7-2|TRBJ1-1
CASSLVGQGNTEAFF
TGTGCCAGCAGCTTAGTCGGACAGGGGAACACTGAAGCTTTCTTT
>NA|TRBD1|TRBV30|TRBJ1-2
CALSADRAGYGYTF
TGTGCCCTGTCCGCCGACAGGGCGGGCTATGGCTACACCTTC
>NA|TRBD2|TRBV18|TRBJ2-1
CASSLERGSSYNEQFF
TGTGCCAGCTCACTTGAGCGGGGGAGCTCCTACAATGAGCAGTTCTTC